Described below is a single T cell receptor (beta chain) sequence and its context. Its antigen is currently unknown. V lost 0 bases and J lost 7, with 13 bases in between. Germline CDR1 is SGHAT and CDR2 is FQNNGV. This CDR3 spans 14 amino acids. These data come from a study of Ad26.COV2.S vaccination and SARS-CoV-2 variants. Findings and limits, study-wide: Vaccinees displayed broader spike-specific TCR repertoires than placebo recipients.

The sample's treatment: about 20 received Ad26.COV2.S at low or high dose, single or two shots; 5 received placebo; per-sample allocation not given. Repertoires come from day 63 after the first vaccine or placebo injection. Clones were sequenced by immunoSEQ multiplex PCR, and TCRdb holds only the in-frame ones, with some missing. Here the sample spans 400,000 to 450,000 clones, around 90% being singletons. This specimen consisted of peripheral blood, obtained in a trial of Ad26.COV2.S vaccine versus placebo. This sequence originates from a person aged 18-65 years who received the Ad26.COV2.S COVID-19 vaccine or a placebo. The chain is built from TRBV11-2 and TRBJ2-7, with D possibly being TRBD2 (5 bases). CDR3 loop: CASSLDPGTREQYF. The CDR3, as DNA: TGTGCCAGCAGCTTAGATCCCGGAACTAGGGAGCAGTACTTC.